The T cell receptor (beta chain) under discussion was sequenced for a study of T cell changes during pregnancy in multiple sclerosis. The method was immunoSEQ multiplex PCR; TCRdb's version includes in-frame clones alone and lacks a portion of them. This table holds under 95,000 clones, 91% found once. Germline lookup yields CDR1 SGHVS and CDR2 FQNEAQ. The CDR3 totals 16 residues. V gave up 1 base and J gave up 9 bases, with 19 bases separating them. The sample was peripheral blood, taken after pregnancy. The receptor's source is a female donor in good health, enrolled as a control in a pregnancy study. The chain carries TRBV7-8 and TRBJ1-5, with D possibly TRBD1 on 6 matching bases. The CDR3 loop reads CASSLGAAGAPGPQHF. The CDR3 DNA is TGTGCCAGCAGCTTAGGTGCTGCAGGGGCACCCGGGCCCCAGCATTTT.